This TCR beta chain was captured by sequencing in a study of shared clonotypes between healthy human individuals. Study-wide results and limits: Rarefaction gave evidence that sorted-subset sequencing remained incomplete despite large depth. All-four-donor shared clonotypes had higher generation probabilities than non-shared clonotypes did.

Sequencing was performed with immunoSEQ multiplex PCR; in TCRdb, only in-frame clones are kept and a portion is missing. The data contain some 1.4 million clones, roughly 96% of them singletons. Notes on this clone: No antigen is known for it. The sample contains more than one DNA sequence encoding this CDR3.

This receptor was taken from a man between 25 and 39 years old in good health. Sequenced sample: naive CD4+ T cells sorted from blood. Indicated subset: CD45RA+ positively selected.

The CDR3 is CASSLGSTDTQYF. The CDR3, as DNA: TGCGCCAGCAGCTTAGGAAGTACAGATACGCAGTATTTT. This chain joins TRBV5-1 and TRBJ2-3; D not certain. There are 13 residues in the CDR3. The ends were cut back, 2 bases at V and 3 bases at J, with 7 bases in the middle. Germline V gene data show CDR1 as SGHRS and CDR2 as YFSETQ. The whole variable domain, filled in from reference TRBV5-1 and TRBJ2-3, reads KAGVTQTPRYLIKTRGQQVTLSCSPISGHRSVSWYQQTPGQGLQFLFEYFSETQRNKGNFPGRFSGRQFSNSRSEMNVSTLELGDSALYLCASSLGSTDTQYFGPGTRLTVL.